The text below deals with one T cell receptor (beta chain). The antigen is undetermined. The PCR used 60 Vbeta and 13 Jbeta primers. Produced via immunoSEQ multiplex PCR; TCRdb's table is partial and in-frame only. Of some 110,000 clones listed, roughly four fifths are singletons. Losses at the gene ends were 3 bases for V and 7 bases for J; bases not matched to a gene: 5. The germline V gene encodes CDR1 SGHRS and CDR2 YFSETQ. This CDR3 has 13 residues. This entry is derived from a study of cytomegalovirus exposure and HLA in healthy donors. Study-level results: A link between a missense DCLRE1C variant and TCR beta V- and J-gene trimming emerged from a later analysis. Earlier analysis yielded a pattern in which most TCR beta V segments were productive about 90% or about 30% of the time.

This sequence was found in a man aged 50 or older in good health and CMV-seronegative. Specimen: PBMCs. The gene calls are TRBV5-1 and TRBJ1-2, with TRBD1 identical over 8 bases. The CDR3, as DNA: TGCGCCAGCAGCTCGGACAGGGCGTCTGGCTACACCTTC. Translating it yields CASSSDRASGYTF. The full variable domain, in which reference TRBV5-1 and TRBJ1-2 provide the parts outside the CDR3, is KAGVTQTPRYLIKTRGQQVTLSCSPISGHRSVSWYQQTPGQGLQFLFEYFSETQRNKGNFPGRFSGRQFSNSRSEMNVSTLELGDSALYLCASSSDRASGYTFGSGTRLTVV.